This T cell receptor beta chain was identified during a study of OX40 agonist ivuxolimab in advanced cancers. Findings and limits, study-wide: Within 6 weeks, CD4+ and CD8+ blood T cells expanded clonally at 0.1 to 3.0 mg/kg.

Measured with immunoSEQ multiplex PCR; TCRdb has only the in-frame clones, and not every one. The table has about 19,000 clones, around two thirds seen once; the top ten hold roughly 19%. This clone is medium-sized. What it binds is unknown. Trimming removed 0 bases from V and 3 bases from J, with 8 bases in between. The CDR3 consists of 15 residues. Looked up from germline, CDR1 is SEHNR and CDR2 is FQNEAQ (reference sequence). Exclusion applied to patients with autoimmune disease history or systemic immunosuppression. Sampled blood was obtained at baseline, cycle 4 day 1, and cycle 7 day 1. The source material was CD4+ or CD8+ T cells sorted from blood, sampled in a trial of the OX40 agonist ivuxolimab. The origin of this receptor is an adult with an advanced solid tumor such as melanoma, head and neck, liver or kidney cancer. The chain has TRBV7-9 and TRBJ2-2; D ambiguous. CDR3 DNA: TGTGCCAGCAGCTTAGCGATAGGATACACCGGGGAGCTGTTTTTT. Protein sequence: CASSLAIGYTGELFF.